The 27 T cell receptor beta chains below were found in one sample sequenced in a study of identifying expanded T cells in peripheral blood. TCRdb keeps only in-frame clones here, not all; method: immunoSEQ multiplex PCR. In the table there are 120,000 or so clones, around 84% of which are singletons. The sequenced sample consisted of blood. Receptors were obtained from a person between 18 and 70 years old in good health.

The V gene is TRBV2, the J gene TRBJ2-1; D unresolved. V was cut by 7 bases and J by 10 bases, with 11 bases left in between. The CDR3 is 11 amino acids. Germline CDR1 is SNHLY and CDR2 is FYNNEI. The chain's CDR3 is CASTRAWEQFF. As DNA, the CDR3 is TGTGCCAGCACTAGGGCTTGGGAGCAGTTCTTC.

The chain couples TRBV11-3 to TRBJ2-3, with D maybe TRBD2 (6 bases). This CDR3 has 16 amino acids. CDR1 and CDR2 (germline): SGHNT, YENEEA. Trimming pared 5 bases from V and 5 bases from J, leaving 20 bases between. The CDR3 DNA reads as TGTGCCAGCAGCCCAGGGTGGAGGGACGGGGGAGATACGCAGTATTTT. Translated, it gives CASSPGWRDGGDTQYF.

The rearrangement links TRBV27 to TRBJ2-3, with D perhaps being TRBD1 or TRBD2 (7 bases each). V was shortened by 6 bases and J by 1 base, with 14 bases between the two germline ends. Germline V gives CDR1 MNHEY, CDR2 SMNVEV (reference sequence). This CDR3 contains 15 residues. The chain's CDR3 is CASSATGRGTDTQYF. The CDR3 DNA is TGTGCCAGCAGCGCGACAGGGAGGGGCACAGATACGCAGTATTTT.

The rearrangement links TRBV7-9 to TRBJ2-2; 9 bases match TRBD1. This CDR3 comprises 16 residues. The V and J ends lost 4 bases and 4 bases, in that order; junction bases with no gene match: 7. Germline values: CDR1 SEHNR, CDR2 FQNEAQ (reference sequence). The DNA for the CDR3 is TGTGCCAGCAGCTATTGGACAGGGGATGGCACCGGGGAGCTGTTTTTT. This sequence encodes CASSYWTGDGTGELFF.

The chain couples TRBV6-1 to TRBJ1-2; the match to TRBD1 covers 9 bases. V dropped 4 bases and J dropped 0; count of bases not matched to a gene: 3. The CDR3 covers 15 residues. The germline CDR1 and CDR2 sequences are MNHNS and SASEGT. The CDR3: CASSVQGAANYGYTF. As DNA, the CDR3 is TGTGCCAGCAGTGTACAGGGGGCAGCTAACTATGGCTACACCTTC.

The chain couples TRBV7-9 to TRBJ1-2; D remains ambiguous. V lost 5 bases, J lost 5 bases, and 9 bases lay in between. The CDR3 totals 12 residues. The germline V gene encodes CDR1 SEHNR and CDR2 FQNEAQ (reference sequence). The CDR3 DNA is TGTGCCAGCAGCCAATTTAGGTATGGCTACACCTTC. Protein sequence: CASSQFRYGYTF.

This CDR3 is CAISDRGWNQPQHF. CDR3 nucleotide sequence: TGTGCCATCAGTGACAGGGGGTGGAATCAGCCCCAGCATTTT. This chain links TRBV10-3 with TRBJ1-5, with TRBD1 matching over 7 bases. V lost 3 bases and J lost 4; bases outside the gene matches: 3. CDR1 is ENHRY, CDR2 SYGVKD, per germline. The CDR3 has 14 amino acids.

The V and J genes are TRBV6-5 and TRBJ2-1; D uncertain. The CDR3 runs to 10 residues. Germline V gives CDR1 MNHEY, CDR2 SVGAGI. Between the trimmed V and J ends, which lost 8 bases and 4 bases, there was a span of 3 bases. This chain's CDR3 is CASGYNEQFF. The DNA for the CDR3 is TGTGCCAGCGGGTACAATGAGCAGTTCTTC.

The chain employs TRBV30 and TRBJ1-2; a possible D gene is TRBD1 (5 bases). This CDR3 comprises 14 residues. The V and J ends lost 0 bases and 5 bases respectively, with 13 bases between them. The V gene's germline CDR1 is GTSNPN and CDR2 SVGIG (reference sequence). CDR3 region: CAWSVRNRLYGYTF. The DNA of the CDR3 is TGTGCCTGGAGTGTTCGAAACAGGTTATATGGCTACACCTTC.

This clone was recorded at least ten times. The chain is built from TRBV7-2 and TRBJ1-5; D uncertain. Germline values: CDR1 SGHTA, CDR2 FQGNSA. The CDR3 length is 13 residues. Trimming left V 3 bases short and J 5 bases short, with 8 bases between. The CDR3, as DNA: TGTGCCAGCAGCTTTGGTGCCTATCAGCCCCAGCATTTT. Its protein product is CASSFGAYQPQHF.

J is TRBJ2-7 and V is TRBV7-2; D is uncertain. The CDR3 is made up of 12 amino acids. Per the germline V gene, CDR1 is SGHTA and CDR2 is FQGNSA. The V and J ends lost 2 bases and 5 bases respectively, with 7 bases between them. CDR3 sequence: CASSLTRHEQYF. The CDR3 DNA reads TGTGCCAGCAGCTTAACCCGCCACGAGCAGTACTTC.

The genes are TRBV7-2 and TRBJ1-6; D is unresolved. V dropped 5 bases and J dropped 10 bases, with 12 bases sitting between them. Germline CDR1 reads SGHTA; CDR2 reads FQGNSA. The CDR3 is 13 amino acids. The CDR3 DNA reads as TGTGCCAGCAGCGCGGAGATGCGATCACCCCTCCACTTT. Encoded protein: CASSAEMRSPLHF.

V gene TRBV6-6 combines with J gene TRBJ2-1, with D possibly matching TRBD2 (5 bases). Looked up from germline, CDR1 is MNHNY and CDR2 is SVGAGI (reference sequence). The CDR3 totals 14 residues. V gave up 2 bases and J gave up 7 bases, with 12 bases separating them. CDR3 bases: TGTGCCAGCAGTTACATCCTGGGCGGGAATGAGCAGTTCTTC. Its translation is CASSYILGGNEQFF.

The chain couples TRBV7-8 to TRBJ1-1; TRBD1 aligns across 8 bases. Germline V gives CDR1 SGHVS, CDR2 FQNEAQ. The CDR3 consists of 16 residues. Trimming cost V 5 bases and J 0 bases; bases outside gene matches: 8. The CDR3 nucleotides are TGTGCCAGCAGCCCAAGGACAGGGCTCATGAACACTGAAGCTTTCTTT. It yields the protein CASSPRTGLMNTEAFF.

The chain recombines TRBV7-9 with TRBJ1-2; D is unclear. Trimming stripped 5 bases from V and 6 bases from J, with 10 bases between. Germline V gene data show CDR1 as SEHNR and CDR2 as FQNEAQ (reference sequence). CDR3 length: 12 amino acids. The CDR3 loop reads CASSPNINGYTF. The DNA for the CDR3 is TGTGCCAGCAGCCCGAATATAAATGGCTACACCTTC.

This clone was seen a handful of times. The chain joins TRBV6-5 to TRBJ1-6; 9 bases map to TRBD1. CDR1 and CDR2 from the germline V gene are MNHEY and SVGAGI. V dropped 4 bases and J dropped 10; count of bases not matched to a gene: 8. This CDR3 is built from 15 residues. CDR3 sequence: CASSSGQGLASPLHF. In nucleotides, the CDR3 is TGTGCCAGCAGTTCGGGACAGGGCTTAGCGTCACCCCTCCACTTT.

This chain uses TRBV2 with TRBJ2-5; no firm D call. The CDR3 is 11 residues long. Germline lookup yields CDR1 SNHLY and CDR2 FYNNEI. The ends were cut back, 4 bases at V and 5 bases at J, with 5 bases in the middle. The CDR3: CASSVVETQYF. The CDR3 DNA reads as TGTGCCAGCAGTGTCGTGGAGACCCAGTACTTC.

This clone was detected a few times. The gene calls are TRBV6-6 and TRBJ1-2; 9 positions agree with TRBD1. The CDR3 is made up of 13 amino acids. Germline V gene lookup returns CDR1 MNHNY and CDR2 SVGAGI (reference sequence). The V segment lost 6 bases and the J segment 6 bases; nucleotides outside the gene matches: 5. The CDR3 is CASSQQGANGYTF. The CDR3 coding sequence is TGTGCCAGCAGCCAACAGGGGGCGAATGGCTACACCTTC.

This clone came up a few times. This chain connects TRBV9 to TRBJ2-3, with D possibly being TRBD1 (6 bases). This CDR3 region has 15 residues. The V end was cut by 6 bases, the J end by 2 bases, with 16 bases between. The V gene's germline CDR1 is SGDLS and CDR2 YYNGEE. The CDR3 sequence: CASTSQGSSTDTQYF. The CDR3 bases are TGTGCCAGCACATCACAGGGCAGTTCCACAGATACGCAGTATTTT.

The gene calls are TRBV6-5 and TRBJ2-7; D not resolved. The CDR3 totals 13 residues. The V end was cut by 0 bases, the J end by 6 bases, with 9 bases between. Germline V gene lookup returns CDR1 MNHEY and CDR2 SVGAGI. The CDR3 spells CASSYSSPTEQYF. Written as DNA, the CDR3 is TGTGCCAGCAGTTACTCGAGTCCTACCGAGCAGTACTTC.

This chain's CDR3 is CASSLVQGATGELFF. The CDR3 DNA reads as TGTGCCAGCAGCTTAGTCCAGGGGGCCACCGGGGAGCTGTTTTTT. The V and J genes are TRBV7-9 and TRBJ2-2; 8 nucleotides match TRBD1. CDR1 is SEHNR and CDR2 is FQNEAQ in the germline V gene (reference sequence). The CDR3 runs 15 residues. V lost 1 base and J lost 4; bases outside the gene matches: 2.

The gene calls are TRBV23-1 and TRBJ2-7; D remains unclear. TRBV23-1 is labeled an ORF, and its function is uncertain. V lost 7 bases and J lost 5, with 18 bases in between. The CDR3 runs to 14 residues. The CDR3 sequence: CASMPLPGNNEQYF. CDR3 DNA sequence: TGCGCCAGCATGCCCCTACCGGGCAACAACGAGCAGTACTTC.

This sequence joins TRBV7-9 and TRBJ2-3; no definite D call. The V end lost 2 bases, the J end lost 1 base, and 7 bases lay between the germline ends. CDR1 SEHNR and CDR2 FQNEAQ come from the germline V gene (reference sequence). The CDR3 is made up of 14 amino acids. This CDR3 is CASSLRPGTDTQYF. The CDR3 coding sequence is TGTGCCAGCAGCTTAAGACCGGGCACAGATACGCAGTATTTT.

The V and J genes are TRBV9 and TRBJ1-2, with a tentative D call TRBD1 (6 bases). Trimming removed 4 bases at V and 1 base at J, with 14 bases between. CDR1 is SGDLS and CDR2 is YYNGEE in the germline V gene. CDR3 size: 15 residues. The CDR3 loop reads CASSPGGQINYGYTF. CDR3 nucleotide sequence: TGTGCCAGCAGCCCGGGGGGGCAGATTAACTATGGCTACACCTTC.

This rearrangement joins TRBV6-6 to TRBJ1-1, with D hard to call. Germline CDR1 MNHNY, CDR2 SVGAGI (reference sequence). This CDR3 comprises 11 residues. Trimming left V 9 bases short and J 0 bases short, with 5 bases between. CDR3 DNA: TGTGCCAGTTTGTTGAACACTGAAGCTTTCTTT. Residues: CASLLNTEAFF.

This clone has just a few counts. The chain is built from TRBV6-1 and TRBJ2-7; no definite D call. The V gene lost 2 bases and the J gene lost 0 bases, with 5 bases spanning the gap. The germline V gene encodes CDR1 MNHNS and CDR2 SASEGT. This CDR3 comprises 13 residues. The CDR3 here is CASSETVSYEQYF. DNA for the CDR3: TGTGCCAGCAGTGAAACAGTCTCCTACGAGCAGTACTTC.

The count of this clone is one. The genes are TRBV21-1 and TRBJ2-7; the table's D gene call, TRBD1, was not cross checked with the DNA. TRBV21-1 is a documented pseudogene. The CDR3 has 15 amino acids. The CDR3 nucleotides read TGTGCCAGCAGCAAAATTTTACAGGCCACCTACGAGCAGTACTTC. As protein: CASSKILQATYEQYF.